This T cell receptor beta chain is from a study of shared clonotypes between healthy human individuals. Overall study results and limits: What naive subsets generally showed was a larger estimated richness than memory subsets showed. Investigators collected only blood, and repertoires in tissues likely differ. Several donors showed sharing of about 5.5% of naive CD4 clonotypes.

Details on this clone: Its antigen is unidentified.

Naive CD8 cells were CD45RO-negative, positively selected for CCR7, excluding terminally differentiated effector memory CD45RA+ cells. Germline CDR1 LGHNA, CDR2 YSLEER. CDR3 size: 13 residues. Trimming pared 1 base from V and 0 bases from J, leaving 1 base between. Using immunoSEQ multiplex PCR, the repertoire was profiled, and TCRdb retains in-frame clones only, with some absent. The sample includes about 2.2 million clones, approximately 92% of them seen just once. The rearrangement joins TRBV4-3 to TRBJ1-5; D is ambiguous. The sequenced sample consisted of naive CD8+ T cells from PBMCs. This TCR was sampled from a man between 18 and 35 years old in good health. Some clones in this sample may be carry-over from other donors' samples. This CDR3 is CASSQASNQPQHF. In DNA, the CDR3 is TGCGCCAGCAGCCAAGCTAGCAATCAGCCCCAGCATTTT.